The present T cell receptor beta chain was sequenced within a study of cytomegalovirus exposure and HLA in healthy donors (dated by TCRdb to the late 2010s). For the wider study: In an earlier analysis of roughly 590 of the donors, 250 to 350 Gb of sequence data and 120 million or so unique TCR beta sequences from about 179 million T cells were reported. Approximately 310 gigabases of sequencing data and around 80 million unique TCR sequences made up an early release that covered several hundred HLA-typed donors. Among the roughly 370 genotyped donors, more than 70% belonged to the genetic ancestry cluster associated with self-reported Caucasian donors. The study aimed to test whether cataloging public T cell receptors could reveal signatures of past pathogen exposure. The study profiled the T cell repertoires of about 640 subjects by immunosequencing and related them to cytomegalovirus serostatus. In addition to the first cohort of roughly 700 subjects, a separate validation cohort of about 120 different subjects was used. To predict cytomegalovirus infection status, the study brought together high-throughput TCR immunosequencing, statistical association of individual TCRs with disease status, and machine learning. A later analysis re-analyzed previously published TCR beta repertoires from about 730 donors and added high-resolution HLA genotyping to study TCR occurrence patterns. The later analysis used no new phenotypic data to find candidate immune exposures, relying instead on TCR beta sequences and their occurrence across donors. To decide whether each TCR beta V gene segment behaved as functional or pseudogenic, an earlier analysis of some 600 of the donors relied on high-throughput TCR beta sequencing. Donor age, sex, ethnicity and CMV serostatus were collected together with the repertoire data. In a later genetic analysis, genome-wide SNP genotypes for about three fifths of the roughly 670 donors were used, and that subset was treated as a discovery cohort. All discovery cohort repertoires had been generated on a single sequencing platform. Class I and class II HLA loci were covered by the typing at four-digit resolution. The number of typed donors differed by locus: roughly 629-630 for A, B, C, DRB1 and DQB1; 500 to 550 for DQA1; some 610 for DPA1; and roughly 490 for DPB1. About 5 DR-DQ haplotypes were handled as single units for association and clustering, since linkage in the cohort was strong. Among about 410 genotyped donors of the cohort, an average of around 250,000 unique TCR beta nucleotide sequences was sequenced per donor, of which 15% to 20% were non-productive.

Library preparation used the immunoSEQ multiplex PCR assay. For the multiplex PCR, a mixture combining 60 forward primers for TCR Vbeta segments and 13 reverse primers for TCR Jbeta segments was used. The CDR3 region of rearranged TCR beta genes was amplified from genomic DNA with a multiplex PCR assay. The amplified TCR beta libraries were sequenced on the Illumina HiSeq System as 87-base-pair reads. The source study handled its data this way. A later analysis tallied 70 million to 100 million unique TCR beta chains across the 600 to 700 repertoires, and some 10 million of those chains were shared by two or more donors. Raw reads were error-corrected and collapsed into unique sequences with a nearest-neighbor algorithm that merged closely related sequences to remove PCR and sequencing errors. Alignment of CDR3 sequences to IMGT reference sequences was used to assign V, D and J gene segments. Each retained sequence needed at least a six-nucleotide match to both a V gene segment and a J gene segment. Rearrangements were classified as productive when the CDR3 lacked stop codons and remained in frame with V and J, and all other rearrangements were classified as non-productive. CDR3 was defined by IMGT convention, running from the second conserved V-encoded cysteine to the conserved J-encoded phenylalanine. The earlier analysis of about 620 of the donors excluded sequences that lacked an unambiguous match to a single V gene segment. An earlier analysis of a few hundred of the donors called V segments functional above 56.7% productive rearrangements and segregating when the between-donor standard deviation exceeded 5%. A statistical classification framework was built to diagnose cytomegalovirus status from the catalog of TCR beta chain sequences. V and J gene assignment, in a later analysis, came from comparing TCR nucleotide sequences with IMGT/GENE-DB human TR gene sequences. Using the TCRdist pipeline, a later analysis assigned CDR3 sequences along with most-parsimonious VDJ recombination scenarios. In a later analysis, each TCR beta chain was defined by its CDR3 amino acid sequence together with its V-gene family, and reads without a unique V-gene family were excluded. As a way to deal with suspected cross-contamination and a sequencing artifact, a later analysis dropped approximately 590 nucleotide sequences that were highly shared and had low generation probability. A later analysis calculated a clonal expansion index for each public chain from normalized within-repertoire ranks of inferred template counts. In a later analysis, generation probabilities were computed using a VDJ recombination model fitted to out-of-frame rearrangements, and the results were checked against IGoR. Hypergeometric tests were used in a later analysis to score TCR-TCR, TCR-HLA and TCR-CMV co-occurrence, with a repertoire-size bias correction applied to the TCR pairs. False discovery rates were estimated in a later analysis by permuting HLA or CMV assignments 20 times. A later analysis grouped co-occurring TCRs with DBSCAN, adding TCRdist sequence similarity when clustering within HLA-allele-positive subsets. Repertoires with fewer than 30,000 or more than 120,000 public chains were left out of co-occurrence clustering, as were about five repertoires with anomalous nucleotide sharing. TCRdb took over this immuneACCESS table, retaining in-frame rearrangements with V and J assigned. Such tables are incomplete; in checked studies, under half of the missing clones stem from an unresolved V gene, and the remainder is unexplained. Clonal size and the V and J genes are those of that table, whereas D and trimming came from the DNA. Counted in this sample were 150,000 to 160,000 clones; about 84% of them appeared once. Around 5.6% of the sample is in the top ten clones.

For this clone: The target of this receptor is not known. Per-nucleotide qualities are absent, and no much larger clonotype sits a single base away.

CDR1 and CDR2, per the germline V gene (reference sequence), are SEHNR and FQNEAQ. The CDR3 holds 15 amino acids from the cysteine to the phenylalanine. Of all the DNA, just the CDR3 is kept, 45 bases in frame from base 1. Trimming takes 4 bases off V and 2 bases off J; junction bases not matched to a gene: 4. The cohort consisted of 670 or so healthy bone marrow donors. At the time of sampling, every cohort member was nominally healthy, though immune exposures that went unrecorded were likely present. The donor tested CMV seropositive, placing the donor among the approximately 310 seropositive members of the cohort. A peripheral blood sample was collected from each donor, and TCR beta sequencing was performed on peripheral blood mononuclear cells. Genomic DNA was extracted from the blood cell samples with the Qiagen DNeasy Blood Extraction Kit. General findings and caveats noted by the study authors: The classifier was reported to diagnose cytomegalovirus status with high specificity and sensitivity in both the original cohort and the validation cohort. The 87-base-pair reads could not distinguish some IMGT-functional V segments, including TRBV6-2 and TRBV6-3, so those segments were excluded. Because HLA typing was unavailable for some donors at each locus, only the typed subset was used in association tests. Around 16 rarely observed V segments, including chromosome 9 orphons, were excluded from the earlier analysis of a few hundred of the donors because counts were too low. Specific HLA alleles were associated with around 18,000 TCR beta sequences at a false discovery rate of 0.05 in a later analysis. Immune exposure information for the cohort was limited to CMV serostatus. Roughly uniform sequencing depth across donors was assumed in presence/absence analyses, although this assumption may not hold. An association between a missense DCLRE1C variant and V-gene and J-gene trimming of TCR beta chains was found in a later genetic analysis and replicated in an independent cohort. A further reported finding was that TCR beta sequences accurately predicted the HLA-A and HLA-B alleles for most subjects in the first cohort. A later analysis found that TCR association rates varied across HLA loci, with DRB1 alleles showing the most associated TCRs and HLA-C alleles the fewest. In a later analysis, most CMV-associated TCR beta chains were found to appear HLA-restricted, with HLA associations seemingly driven largely by CMV exposure. It was suggested by the authors that the approach could potentially be generalized to other disease states and immunological phenotypes. Broadly in line with IMGT annotations, most TCR beta V segments showed up in productive rearrangements about 87% or about 30% of the time in an earlier analysis of around 600 of the donors. In a later genetic analysis, fewer N-insertions in productive TCRs were reported among donors in an Asian-associated ancestry cluster than the roughly 700-donor mean. In a later analysis, HLA-associated TCR beta chains showed more clonal expansion and lower generation probabilities than non-associated chains that were equally common. Strong co-occurrence of HLA alleles, especially DR and DQ, made assigning TCR associations to individual alleles difficult. A cluster of highly shared sequence variants was judged likely to be a technical artifact of the sequencing pipeline. A few of the identified cytomegalovirus-associated TCR beta chains were confirmed in vitro to be specific for cytomegalovirus antigens. Linkage disequilibrium might explain the correlated functional status among segregating V segments, but an unknown experimental factor could not be excluded. A later analysis reported that several top co-occurrence clusters appeared linked to parvovirus B19, influenza, CMV and Epstein-Barr virus. Most TCR sequences were seen in very few donors, while some public TCRs were found in many individuals. This cohort had only TCR beta chains sequenced, and the lack of alpha or paired-chain data limited which features could be detected. A total of about 180 TCR beta chains were listed by the study as associated with cytomegalovirus.

The clonotype comes from a woman in her thirties or forties in good health and CMV-seropositive. This sequence uses TRBV7-9 and TRBJ2-3; TRBD2 fits 9 bases in the junction. The material sequenced was PBMCs. The CDR3 protein is CASSSGGRDTDTQYF. The nucleotide sequence is TGTGCCAGCAGCTCCGGCGGGAGGGACACAGATACGCAGTATTTT.